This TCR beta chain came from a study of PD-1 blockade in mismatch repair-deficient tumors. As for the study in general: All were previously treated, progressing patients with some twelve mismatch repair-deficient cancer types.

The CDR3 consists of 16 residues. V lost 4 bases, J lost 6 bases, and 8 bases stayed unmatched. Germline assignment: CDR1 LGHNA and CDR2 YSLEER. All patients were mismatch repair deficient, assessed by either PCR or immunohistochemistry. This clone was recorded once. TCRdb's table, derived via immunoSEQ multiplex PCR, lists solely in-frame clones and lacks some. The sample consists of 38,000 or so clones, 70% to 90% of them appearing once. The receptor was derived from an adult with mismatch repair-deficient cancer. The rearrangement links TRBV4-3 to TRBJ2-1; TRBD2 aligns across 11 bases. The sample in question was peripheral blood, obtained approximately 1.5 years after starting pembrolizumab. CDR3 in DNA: TGCGCCAGCAGCCTATTAGCGGGAGGGTTCCTCAATGAGCAGTTCTTC. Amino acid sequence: CASSLLAGGFLNEQFF.